The rows below give T cell receptor beta chains drawn from one sample of a study of control samples from healthy donors and cancer patients. TCRdb's table, derived via immunoSEQ multiplex PCR, lists solely in-frame clones and lacks some. The data hold roughly 150,000 clones, with approximately 86% observed a single time. Sequencing input: blood. All receptors come from a man younger than 35 in good health. CDR3s include the opening cysteine and the closing phenylalanine or tryptophan. D genes are given only for firm matches. Clone size is not always given. Where it is, it says once, few, many or a class for expanded clones.

clone size	D gene	V gene	J gene	CDR3 protein	CDR3 DNA
NA	NA	TRBV5-1	TRBJ2-7	CASTLAGISYEQYF	TGCGCCAGCACACTGGCAGGGATTTCCTACGAGCAGTACTTC
NA	NA	TRBV11-2	TRBJ1-2	CASSLVGNPTHGYTF	TGTGCCAGCAGCTTAGTGGGGAACCCCACACATGGCTACACCTTC
NA	NA	TRBV7-6	TRBJ1-4	CASSLTQGSEYEKLFF	TGTGCCAGCAGCTTAACCCAGGGGAGCGAGTACGAAAAACTGTTTTTT
once	TRBD2	TRBV4-3	TRBJ2-5	CASSQDGTSQMTQYF	TGCGCCAGCAGCCAAGATGGGACTAGCCAAATGACCCAGTACTTC
NA	NA	TRBV5-5	TRBJ1-2	CASSLDSRQSGYTF	TGTGCCAGCAGCTTGGATAGCAGGCAATCTGGCTACACCTTC
NA	NA	TRBV9	TRBJ2-6	CASARGANVLTF	TGTGCCAGCGCACGTGGGGCCAACGTCCTGACTTTC
NA	NA	TRBV28	TRBJ1-1	CASSFRPLNTEAFF	TGTGCCAGCAGTTTCCGGCCGCTGAACACTGAAGCTTTCTTT
NA	NA	TRBV5-1	TRBJ2-7	CASSLGSRGALGYEQYF	TGCGCCAGCAGCTTGGGTTCTAGGGGGGCGTTGGGCTACGAGCAGTACTTC
NA	NA	TRBV2	TRBJ1-5	CASGWDGRNQPQHF	TGTGCCAGCGGGTGGGACGGACGGAATCAGCCCCAGCATTTT
NA	NA	TRBV28	TRBJ1-1	CASSSWRDTEAFF	TGTGCCAGCAGTTCATGGCGGGACACTGAAGCTTTCTTT
NA	NA	TRBV7-9	TRBJ2-7	CASSRTDSYEQYF	TGTGCCAGCAGCCGGACGGATTCCTACGAGCAGTACTTC
NA	NA	TRBV7-8	TRBJ1-2	CASSLGRDAYGYTF	TGTGCCAGCAGCTTAGGGAGGGATGCCTATGGCTACACCTTC
NA	NA	TRBV6-5	TRBJ2-3	CASSYGGTPTDTQYF	TGTGCCAGCAGTTATGGCGGGACACCCACAGATACGCAGTATTTT
once	TRBD2	TRBV4-3	TRBJ2-7	CASSHGLATYEQYF	TGCGCCAGCAGCCATGGACTAGCCACCTACGAGCAGTACTTC
NA	TRBD1	TRBV19	TRBJ2-2	CASSMSRQGNTGELFF	TGTGCCAGTAGTATGTCTCGACAGGGAAACACCGGGGAGCTGTTTTTT
few	NA	TRBV6-6	TRBJ1-5	CASSYSRGSNQPQHF	TGTGCCAGCAGTTACTCTCGGGGGAGCAATCAGCCCCAGCATTTT
NA	TRBD2	TRBV7-3	TRBJ2-3	CASSLTRGAGGKDTQYF	TGTGCCAGCAGCTTAACACGCGGAGCGGGGGGAAAAGATACGCAGTATTTT
NA	NA	TRBV19	TRBJ1-4	CASKGRGPNEKLFF	TGTGCCAGTAAAGGCAGAGGGCCTAATGAAAAACTGTTTTTT
once	TRBD1	TRBV4-1	TRBJ1-3	CASSQGLGTVGNTIYF	TGCGCCAGCAGCCAAGGATTAGGGACAGTCGGAAACACCATATATTTT
once	NA	TRBV2	TRBJ2-3	CASAWDTQYF	TGTGCCAGCGCTTGGGATACGCAGTATTTT
NA	NA	TRBV6-5	TRBJ1-1	CASIKWSEQVEAFF	TGTGCCAGCATCAAATGGAGTGAACAGGTAGAAGCTTTCTTT
NA	TRBD1	TRBV27	TRBJ2-7	CASRKGQGPAEQYF	TGTGCCAGCAGGAAAGGACAGGGACCGGCCGAGCAGTACTTC
NA	NA	TRBV6-5	TRBJ2-7	CASSRTGQSEQYF	TGTGCCAGCAGTCGTACAGGGCAGTCCGAGCAGTACTTC
NA	NA	TRBV4-3	TRBJ1-2	CASSQDRGSDYGYTF	TGCGCCAGCAGCCAAGATAGGGGATCGGACTATGGCTACACCTTC
NA	NA	TRBV6-5	TRBJ2-7	CASSYRDGVYEQYF	TGTGCCAGCAGTTACCGGGACGGAGTCTACGAGCAGTACTTC
NA	NA	TRBV6-5	TRBJ2-5	CASRDAGSETQYF	TGTGCCAGCAGGGACGCAGGGTCCGAGACCCAGTACTTC
NA	NA	TRBV12-5	TRBJ1-1	CASRGDVGSEAFF	TGTGCTAGTCGAGGTGACGTAGGCTCTGAAGCTTTCTTT
NA	NA	TRBV3-1/TRBV3-2	TRBJ2-2	CASSQDLSTGELFF	TGTGCCAGCAGCCAAGATCTCAGCACCGGGGAGCTGTTTTTT
once	NA	TRBV15	TRBJ2-5	CATSRDRLPQETQYF	TGTGCCACCAGCAGAGATCGTTTACCTCAAGAGACCCAGTACTTC
NA	TRBD1	TRBV15	TRBJ2-3	CATSTEQGFGPTDTQYF	TGTGCCACCAGCACGGAACAGGGGTTTGGGCCAACAGATACGCAGTATTTT
NA	TRBD2	TRBV4-2	TRBJ2-1	CASSRTSGGAWTNEQFF	TGTGCCAGCAGCCGGACTAGCGGGGGGGCCTGGACCAATGAGCAGTTCTTC
NA	NA	TRBV5-1	TRBJ2-7	CASSLGGVYEQYF	TGCGCCAGCAGCCTCGGGGGTGTGTACGAGCAGTACTTC
NA	TRBD1	TRBV7-3	TRBJ2-7	CASSSWTGRHLGEQYF	TGTGCCAGCAGCTCCTGGACAGGGCGCCATCTGGGAGAGCAGTACTTC
NA	NA	TRBV21-1	TRBJ1-3	CASSSGGFGNTIYF	TGTGCCAGCAGCTCAGGGGGCTTCGGAAACACCATATATTTT
NA	NA	TRBV19	TRBJ2-7	CASSLRQSSYEQYF	TGTGCCAGTAGTTTAAGACAGAGCTCCTACGAGCAGTACTTC